This T cell receptor beta chain is drawn from a study of cytomegalovirus exposure and HLA in healthy donors. With 4 bases removed from V and 8 bases from J, the gap between germline ends came to 20 bases. The CDR3 has 16 amino acids. Per the germline V gene, CDR1 is MDHEN and CDR2 is SYDVKM. Primers included in the PCR were 60 Vbeta and 13 Jbeta primers. TCRdb's table, derived via immunoSEQ multiplex PCR, lists solely in-frame clones and lacks some. The repertoire holds roughly 120,000 clones, roughly 80% seen once, with roughly 5% in the top ten. V usage is TRBV28 and J usage is TRBJ1-4; no clear D. The sequenced material came from PBMCs. The receptor comes from a man aged 50-60 years in good health and CMV-seropositive. CDR3 sequence reads: CASSSGGIGFREKLFF. In DNA, the CDR3 is TGTGCCAGCAGTTCGGGAGGGATAGGTTTTAGGGAAAAACTGTTTTTT.